This TCR beta chain was obtained from a study of shared clonotypes between healthy human individuals. CDR3 size: 12 residues. Trimming removed 3 bases at V and 7 bases at J, with 9 bases between. The germline gives CDR1 SGHVS, CDR2 FQNEAQ. Division of CD4+ cells produced a CD45RA+ naive subset and a CD45RA-negative memory subset. This clone was picked up one time. Several immunoSEQ 96-well plates shared each subset's DNA, each plate a replicate. This table comes from immunoSEQ multiplex PCR, and its TCRdb copy is limited to in-frame clones, with some not included. The sample records more than 2,000,000 clones, approximately 95% being singletons.

The chain uses TRBV7-8 and TRBJ1-1; perhaps TRBD1 as D (5 bases). The TCR sequence derives from a man younger than 30 in good health. Some clones in this sample may be carry-over from other donors' samples. Input material: naive CD4+ T cells from PBMCs. Subset in this sample: CD45RA+ positively selected. CDR3 region: CASSFQGGEAFF. The CDR3 region has the DNA TGTGCCAGCAGCTTCCAGGGTGGTGAAGCTTTCTTT.